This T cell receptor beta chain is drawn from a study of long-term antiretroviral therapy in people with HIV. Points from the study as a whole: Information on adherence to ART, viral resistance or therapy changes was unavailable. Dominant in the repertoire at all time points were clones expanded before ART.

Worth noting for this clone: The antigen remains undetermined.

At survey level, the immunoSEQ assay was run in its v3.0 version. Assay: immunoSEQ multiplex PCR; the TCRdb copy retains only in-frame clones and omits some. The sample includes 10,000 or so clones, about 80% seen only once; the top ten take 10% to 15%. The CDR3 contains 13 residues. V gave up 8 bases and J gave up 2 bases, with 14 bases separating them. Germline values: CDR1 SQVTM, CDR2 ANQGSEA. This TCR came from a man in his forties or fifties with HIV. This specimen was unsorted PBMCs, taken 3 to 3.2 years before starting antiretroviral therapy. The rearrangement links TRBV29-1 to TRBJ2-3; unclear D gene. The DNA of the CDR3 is TGCAGCCCCCTGTCTATGTCCACAGATACGCAGTATTTT. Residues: CSPLSMSTDTQYF.